The 7 T cell receptor beta chains below all came from one sample that was sequenced in a study of T cell responses to AZD1222 COVID-19 vaccine. TCRdb keeps only in-frame clones here, not all; method: immunoSEQ multiplex PCR. The data show under 200,000 clones, with roughly 92% seen just once and 3.6% held by the top ten. The sequencing used peripheral blood, collected 28 days after the second dose of the MenACWY control vaccine. These receptors came from an adult who received the MenACWY meningococcal vaccine as a control.

The chain carries TRBV6-5 and TRBJ2-1, with D unclear. Between the trimmed V and J ends, which lost 2 bases and 8 bases, there was a span of 13 bases. Germline-derived CDR1 and CDR2 are MNHEY and SVGAGI. The CDR3 consists of 14 residues. The CDR3 region is CASSYGGSNDEQFF. The CDR3 nucleotides are TGTGCCAGCAGTTACGGCGGCAGTAACGATGAGCAGTTCTTC.

This chain connects TRBV28 to TRBJ1-3, with a possible D match to TRBD1 (5 bases). The CDR3 covers 15 residues. CDR1 and CDR2 from the germline V gene are MDHEN and SYDVKM. V was clipped by 6 bases and J by 1 base, with 13 bases between them. CDR3 sequence: CASRTPGGSGNTIYF. The CDR3 bases are TGTGCCAGCAGGACCCCGGGGGGTTCTGGAAACACCATATATTTT. Full variable domain (remainder filled in from reference TRBV28 and TRBJ1-3): DVKVTQSSRYLVKRTGEKVFLECVQDMDHENMFWYRQDPGLGLRLIYFSYDVKMKEKGDIPEGYSVSREKKERFSLILESASTNQTSMYLCASRTPGGSGNTIYFGEGSWLTVV.

The CDR3 sequence: CATSRAGTGDFEQYF. The CDR3 DNA reads TGTGCCACCAGCAGAGCCGGGACAGGGGACTTCGAGCAGTACTTC. This rearrangement joins TRBV15 to TRBJ2-7, with TRBD1 matching over 10 bases. Germline loops: CDR1 LNHNV, CDR2 YYDKDF (reference sequence). The V gene end was trimmed by 1 base and the J gene end by 6 bases; junction bases not matched to a gene: 6. The CDR3 extends over 15 amino acids.

The chain joins TRBV10-3 to TRBJ1-4, with a weak D call TRBD1 (5 bases). V was pared by 4 bases and J by 7 bases, with 22 bases between. The CDR3 contains 17 residues. The germline gives CDR1 ENHRY, CDR2 SYGVKD. The chain's CDR3 is CAISVQRGGEGSEKLFF. The CDR3 bases are TGTGCCATCAGTGTTCAGAGGGGTGGAGAAGGAAGTGAAAAACTGTTTTTT.

The genes are TRBV9 and TRBJ1-1; D ambiguous. Per germline, CDR1 SGDLS and CDR2 YYNGEE. The V gene lost 4 bases and the J gene lost 4 bases, with 5 bases spanning the gap. The CDR3 consists of 11 residues. The CDR3 reads CASSWVTEAFF. DNA of the CDR3: TGTGCCAGCAGCTGGGTCACTGAAGCTTTCTTT.

The chain couples TRBV5-5 to TRBJ1-1; D is unresolved. Trimming cost V 0 bases and J 5 bases, with 20 bases left between them. The CDR3 is made up of 17 amino acids. Germline-derived CDR1 and CDR2 are SGHKS and YYEKEE (reference sequence). CDR3 DNA sequence: TGTGCCAGCAGCTTGGGGGTGGCAGATCCAGTCAGGACTGAAGCTTTCTTT. Protein product: CASSLGVADPVRTEAFF.

The V gene is TRBV11-3, the J gene TRBJ1-1; D ambiguous. The CDR3 runs 13 residues. The V and J ends lost 3 bases and 1 base respectively, with 6 bases between them. CDR1 and CDR2 from the germline V gene are SGHNT and YENEEA. The CDR3 nucleotides read TGTGCCAGCAGCTTTCGCTGGAACACTGAAGCTTTCTTT. Protein product: CASSFRWNTEAFF.